The sample holds a few counts of the clone carrying this T cell receptor beta chain. As yet, its antigen is unknown. The data were obtained in a study of cytomegalovirus exposure and HLA in healthy donors. The study, taken as a whole, reports: The authors later found HLA-associated TCR beta chains more clonally expanded than equally common others. Further analysis was carried out later, and it showed several of the most significant clusters appearing linked to common viral pathogens. The study put some 160 TCR beta chains on its list as cytomegalovirus-associated.

CDR3 size: 18 residues. V lost 4 bases to trimming and J lost 1 base; unmatched junction nucleotides: 10. Germline CDR1 reads MDHEN; CDR2 reads SYDVKM. Primers included in the PCR were 60 Vbeta and 13 Jbeta primers. Data came from immunoSEQ multiplex PCR; TCRdb stores just in-frame clones and leaves some out. The repertoire includes approximately 90,000 clones, 65% to 85% of them detected once, and around 3% sits in the top ten. The sequence was collected from a man in his forties in good health and CMV-seronegative. Sequenced sample: PBMCs. V gene TRBV28 combines with J gene TRBJ2-6, with 7 bases matching TRBD2. CDR3 in amino acids: CASSSQWEGDSGANVLTF. The DNA for the CDR3 is TGTGCCAGCAGTTCTCAGTGGGAGGGTGATTCTGGGGCCAACGTCCTGACTTTC.